The rows below give T cell receptor beta chains drawn from one sample of a study of blood T cell repertoires in COVID-19. Using immunoSEQ multiplex PCR, the repertoire was profiled, and TCRdb retains in-frame clones only, with some absent. Among 180,000 or so clones listed, approximately 80% were seen once. Sequencing input: PBMCs or T cells enriched from blood (not recorded which). These TCRs come from a woman aged 55 to 70 who had recovered from COVID-19. Each CDR3 is given with its conserved first and last residue. A D gene is named only where the DNA matches it firmly. Rows give clone size only sometimes, using once, few, many, or a class for an expanded clone.

d_gene,v_gene,abundance,len,j_gene,CDR3nt,CDR3aa
.,TRBV7-2,once,14,TRBJ1-3,TGTGCCAGCCTCCCGGGGAACTCTGGAAACACCATATATTTT,CASLPGNSGNTIYF
TRBD1,TRBV11-2,.,17,TRBJ2-7,TGTGCCAGCAGCTTAGGTTTCACAGGGGCCCGCTCCTACGAGCAGTACTTC,CASSLGFTGARSYEQYF
TRBD2,TRBV4-1,.,17,TRBJ2-7,TGCGCCAGCAGCCAAGACCAAGGACTAGCGGGAGAGTACGAGCAGTACTTC,CASSQDQGLAGEYEQYF
.,TRBV7-3,.,16,TRBJ2-2,TGTGCCAGCAGCTTCCCTGGGGGCCAAAACACCGGGGAGCTGTTTTTT,CASSFPGGQNTGELFF
.,TRBV19,.,13,TRBJ1-1,TGTGCCAGTAGCAGGGTTTTCGGTACTGAAGCTTTCTTT,CASSRVFGTEAFF
TRBD1,TRBV12-3/TRBV12-4,.,13,TRBJ2-2,TGTGCCATAAGACAGGGGAACACCGGGGAGCTGTTTTTT,CAIRQGNTGELFF
.,TRBV6-1,once,14,TRBJ2-3,TGTGCCAGCAGTGAACCCGGGAAAGCAGATACGCAGTATTTT,CASSEPGKADTQYF
.,TRBV5-5,.,15,TRBJ1-2,TGTGCCAGCAGCTTGGACGGAGGGGTAGACTATGGCTACACCTTC,CASSLDGGVDYGYTF
.,TRBV10-3,.,17,TRBJ2-3,TGTGCCATCAGTGGTGGGAATAAGGGGGGGCCTTCAGATACGCAGTATTTT,CAISGGNKGGPSDTQYF
.,TRBV30,.,13,TRBJ1-1,TGTGCCTGGAGGGAGGGGCCTTACACTGAAGCTTTCTTT,CAWREGPYTEAFF
.,TRBV10-3,.,15,TRBJ2-7,TGTGCCATCAGCGATACAGGGAGTAGGTCCTACGAGCAGTACTTC,CAISDTGSRSYEQYF
.,TRBV4-2,few,13,TRBJ2-3,TGTGCCAGCAGCACAGCGGGCACAGATACGCAGTATTTT,CASSTAGTDTQYF
.,TRBV18,.,13,TRBJ1-1,TGTGCCAGCTCACCACGCACTGACACTGAAGCTTTCTTT,CASSPRTDTEAFF
.,TRBV6-5,.,15,TRBJ2-2,TGTGCCAGCAGTTGGGCAACCTCGAACACCGGGGAGCTGTTTTTT,CASSWATSNTGELFF
.,TRBV15,.,15,TRBJ1-5,TGTGCCACCAGCAGAGATCAGGGGAACGGTCAGCCCCAGCATTTT,CATSRDQGNGQPQHF